Shown below are 20 T cell receptor beta chains from a single sample sequenced in a study of beta chain features in type 1 diabetes (dated by TCRdb to the late 2010s). Library creation used the immunoSEQ multiplex PCR assay. The High Capacity cDNA Reverse Transcription Kit was used to reverse transcribe all of the isolated RNA, meaning that expressed TCRB transcripts were what got sequenced. TCRdb obtained this table from immuneACCESS and retained in-frame rearrangements with V and J assigned. These tables miss some clones; where compared with another copy, unresolved V genes account for less than half of the shortfall, and the remainder is unexplained. Here the sample has more than 85,000 clones; about two fifths occur a single time. The top ten clonotypes cover around 0.07% of the sample. The sample consisted of stem cell memory CD4+ T cells from blood. The sample's cell subset or site label, decoded: stem cell-like memory CD4+ T cells. These receptors originate from a woman between 18 and 30 years old in good health.

The gene calls are TRBV5-6 and TRBJ2-7; the match to TRBD2 covers 16 bases. CDR1 and CDR2 from the germline V gene are SGHDT and YYEEEE. Trimming at V came to 3 bases and at J to 6 bases, leaving 3 bases not matched to a gene. The CDR3 is 15 residues long. The DNA of the CDR3 is TGTGCCAGCAGCTGGGGACTAGCGGGAGGGCTCGAGCAGTACTTC. It encodes CASSWGLAGGLEQYF.

This clone was recorded a few times. The genes are TRBV2 and TRBJ2-3, with unresolved D. Germline-derived CDR1 and CDR2 are SNHLY and FYNNEI. There are 11 residues in the CDR3. V lost 6 bases and J lost 2, with 3 bases in between. The CDR3 reads CASSLTDTQYF. CDR3 sequence (DNA): TGTGCCAGCAGCCTCACAGATACGCAGTATTTT.

The chain combines TRBV7-9 with TRBJ2-1, with D uncertain. Germline lookup yields CDR1 SEHNR and CDR2 FQNEAQ (reference sequence). The CDR3 covers 12 residues. V was shortened by 2 bases and J by 7 bases, with 6 bases between the two germline ends. CDR3 in amino acids: CASSLTLNEQFF. The CDR3 region has the DNA TGTGCCAGCAGCTTAACTTTGAATGAGCAGTTCTTC.

This chain uses TRBV18 with TRBJ2-5; D gene ambiguous. The CDR3 has 14 residues. V lost 1 base and J lost 2, with 8 bases in between. Germline assignment: CDR1 KGHSH and CDR2 LQKENI. This chain's CDR3 is CASSPLLQQETQYF. The CDR3 DNA follows: TGTGCCAGCTCACCACTATTACAGCAAGAGACCCAGTACTTC.

This clone was counted a few times. As DNA, the CDR3 is TGTGCCTGGAGGGGCTGGACTAGCGGGTCCAGCTCCTACAATGAGCAGTTCTTC. This gives the protein CAWRGWTSGSSSYNEQFF. The gene calls are TRBV30 and TRBJ2-1, with 11 bases aligning to TRBD2. CDR1 is GTSNPN, CDR2 SVGIG, per germline (reference sequence). The length of the CDR3 is 18 residues. J gave up 0 bases and V 3 bases, and 10 bases lay outside the gene matches.

The rearrangement joins TRBV10-3 to TRBJ1-5; D perhaps matches TRBD1 (5 bases). The CDR3 consists of 12 residues. Looked up from germline, CDR1 is ENHRY and CDR2 is SYGVKD. Trimming cost V 9 bases and J 4 bases, with 10 bases left between them. The CDR3 region is CAIRQLNQPQHF. Written as DNA, the CDR3 is TGTGCCATTAGACAGCTAAATCAGCCCCAGCATTTT.

V and J are TRBV12-5 and TRBJ2-1; 10 nucleotides agree with TRBD2. V lost 0 bases to trimming and J lost 5 bases; unmatched junction nucleotides: 7. The length of the CDR3 is 17 residues. CDR1 and CDR2 (germline): LGHNT, FRNRAP. CDR3 region: CASGLVVSGGSNNEQFF. The CDR3 DNA follows: TGTGCTAGTGGTTTGGTAGTTAGCGGGGGGTCAAACAATGAGCAGTTCTTC.

The chain joins TRBV2 to TRBJ1-5; D unresolved. CDR3 length: 14 amino acids. Germline CDR1 SNHLY, CDR2 FYNNEI. The V and J ends lost 7 bases and 6 bases respectively, with 16 bases between them. The CDR3 loop reads CASTETGGGQPQHF. The CDR3 DNA reads as TGTGCCAGCACTGAGACCGGTGGCGGTCAGCCCCAGCATTTT. Using reference TRBV2 and TRBJ1-5 for the parts outside the CDR3, the full variable domain is EPEVTQTPSHQVTQMGQEVILRCVPISNHLYFYWYRQILGQKVEFLVSFYNNEISEKSEIFDDQFSVERPDGSNFTLKIRSTKLEDSAMYFCASTETGGGQPQHFGDGTRLSIL.

The sample holds a few counts of this clone. The chain couples TRBV6-5 to TRBJ1-2; D gene uncertain. CDR3 length: 13 amino acids. Trimming left V 5 bases short and J 4 bases short, with 11 bases between. Germline CDR1 MNHEY, CDR2 SVGAGI. In DNA form, the CDR3 reads TGTGCCAGCAGTCCGAGAGAGGCCTATGGCTACACCTTC. Its protein is CASSPREAYGYTF.

This chain uses TRBV28 with TRBJ2-2; 11 nucleotides match TRBD1. J gave up 10 bases and V 6 bases, and 10 bases lay outside the gene matches. This CDR3 is built from 15 residues. Germline V gene data show CDR1 as MDHEN and CDR2 as SYDVKM. The CDR3 region is CASSPGQGASEELFF. The DNA of the CDR3 is TGTGCCAGCAGCCCTGGACAGGGGGCTAGCGAGGAGCTGTTTTTT. The complete variable domain, with remaining parts taken from reference TRBV28 and TRBJ2-2, reads DVKVTQSSRYLVKRTGEKVFLECVQDMDHENMFWYRQDPGLGLRLIYFSYDVKMKEKGDIPEGYSVSREKKERFSLILESASTNQTSMYLCASSPGQGASEELFFGEGSRLTVL.

Only one count was recorded for this clone. V is TRBV7-6 and J is TRBJ2-7; 8 bases align to TRBD2. In germline, CDR1 is SGHVS, CDR2 FNYEAQ. There are 16 residues in the CDR3. The V and J ends lost 5 bases and 1 base, in that order; junction bases with no gene match: 10. CDR3 DNA: TGTGCCAGCAGCATAAATAAGCGGGGGCGATCCTACGAGCAGTACTTC. Encoded protein: CASSINKRGRSYEQYF.

Only a few counts were recorded for this clone. The chain links TRBV10-3 to TRBJ2-7; 9 nucleotides line up with TRBD2. Trimming at V came to 4 bases and at J to 3 bases, leaving 4 bases not matched to a gene. CDR1 is ENHRY and CDR2 is SYGVKD in the germline V gene. The CDR3 extends over 14 amino acids. The DNA of the CDR3 is TGTGCCATCAGTGGGCTAGCGGGGAACTACGAGCAGTACTTC. Translated: CAISGLAGNYEQYF.

The chain has TRBV19 and TRBJ2-1; D remains ambiguous. The CDR3 loop spans 11 amino acids. Trimming took off 3 bases at V and 8 bases at J, with 5 bases between the two ends. Germline assignment: CDR1 LNHDA and CDR2 SQIVND (reference sequence). The CDR3 region has the DNA TGTGCCAGTAGTATCCGTTATGAGCAGTTCTTC. It codes for CASSIRYEQFF. The full variable domain, in which reference TRBV19 and TRBJ2-1 provide the parts outside the CDR3, is DGGITQSPKYLFRKEGQNVTLSCEQNLNHDAMYWYRQDPGQGLRLIYYSQIVNDFQKGDIAEGYSVSREKKESFPLTVTSAQKNPTAFYLCASSIRYEQFFGPGTRLTVL.

The genes are TRBV11-2 and TRBJ2-3; TRBD1 might be the D (5 bases). V was shortened by 2 bases and J by 5 bases, with 20 bases between the two germline ends. The germline V gene has CDR1 SGHAT and CDR2 FQNNGV. The CDR3 covers 17 residues. CDR3 nucleotides: TGTGCCAGCAGCTTACCTATGGGCCGCAGGGCGAGAGATACGCAGTATTTT. It is translated as CASSLPMGRRARDTQYF. The full variable domain, completed using reference TRBV11-2 and TRBJ2-3, is EAGVAQSPRYKIIEKRQSVAFWCNPISGHATLYWYQQILGQGPKLLIQFQNNGVVDDSQLPKDRFSAERLKGVDSTLKIQPAKLEDSAVYLCASSLPMGRRARDTQYFGPGTRLTVL.

The chain links TRBV14 to TRBJ2-3; the match to TRBD1 covers 9 bases. After removal of 1 base from V and 5 bases from J, the junction contained 7 bases not matched to a gene. Looked up from germline, CDR1 is SGHDN and CDR2 is FVKESK. The CDR3 length is 16 residues. The CDR3 reads CASSQGLGTGRDTQYF. The DNA of the CDR3 is TGTGCCAGCAGCCAAGGGCTCGGGACAGGGCGAGATACGCAGTATTTT.

The genes are TRBV9 and TRBJ1-4; 7 nucleotides agree with TRBD1. This CDR3 comprises 14 residues. V trimming: 1 base; J trimming: 8 bases; junction bases outside the gene matches: 5. The germline CDR1 and CDR2 sequences are SGDLS and YYNGEE. CDR3 amino acids: CASSVNRGREKLFF. In nucleotides, the CDR3 is TGTGCCAGCAGCGTAAACAGGGGAAGAGAAAAACTGTTTTTT.

The chain is built from TRBV11-2 and TRBJ2-6, with a tentative D call TRBD1 (6 bases). This CDR3 region has 18 residues. Germline V gives CDR1 SGHAT, CDR2 FQNNGV. V lost 3 bases to trimming and J lost 4 bases, with 19 bases between them. CDR3 region: CASSLRTARASGANVLTF. Here the CDR3 DNA reads TGTGCCAGCAGCTTGCGGACAGCCCGTGCCTCCGGGGCCAACGTCCTGACTTTC.

The V and J genes are TRBV28 and TRBJ2-7, with 9 bases aligning to TRBD2. The V gene's germline CDR1 is MDHEN and CDR2 SYDVKM. V shed 5 bases, J shed 0 bases, and the junction held 5 bases outside the gene matches. The CDR3 loop spans 15 amino acids. The CDR3 spells CASSGATSGSYEQYF. The CDR3 region has the DNA TGTGCCAGCAGTGGAGCGACTAGCGGCTCCTACGAGCAGTACTTC.

This clone has just a few counts. The CDR3 is CSVVSGLRAFF. In nucleotides, the CDR3 is TGCAGCGTTGTTTCGGGATTGCGAGCTTTCTTT. The chain combines TRBV29-1 with TRBJ1-1; no definite D call. The CDR3 spans 11 residues. The germline V and J ends were trimmed by 4 bases and 10 bases, with 13 bases remaining between them. From germline, CDR1 is SQVTM and CDR2 ANQGSEA.

This clone has only a few counts. This chain joins TRBV7-3 and TRBJ1-1; maybe TRBD1 (5 bases). Per the germline V gene, CDR1 is SGHTA and CDR2 is FQGTGA. There are 14 residues in the CDR3. V was trimmed by 3 bases and J by 1 base, leaving 9 bases between them. The CDR3 loop reads CASSFSTENTEAFF. The CDR3, as DNA: TGTGCCAGCAGCTTCTCGACAGAGAACACTGAAGCTTTCTTT.